What follows are 21 T cell receptor beta chains derived from one specimen sequenced in a study of blood T cell repertoires in COVID-19. Profiled with immunoSEQ multiplex PCR; TCRdb holds only in-frame clones, not every one. The repertoire includes 200,000 to 300,000 clones, around 80% of them detected once, and roughly 5.5% sits in the top ten. The sequencing input was peripheral blood. The receptor set was obtained from a human donor in a cohort sampled during active COVID-19.

J is TRBJ2-7 and V is TRBV28, with 7 nucleotides matching TRBD2. The V gene's germline CDR1 is MDHEN and CDR2 SYDVKM. The CDR3 covers 13 residues. Trimming took 5 bases from V and 6 from J; bases not matched to a gene: 7. The CDR3 sequence: CASSKGGIREQYF. As DNA, the CDR3 is TGTGCCAGCAGTAAGGGAGGGATCCGCGAGCAGTACTTC.

The chain uses TRBV13 and TRBJ2-7, with TRBD1 matching 10 bases. Germline values: CDR1 PRHDT, CDR2 FYEKMQ (reference sequence). This CDR3 is built from 14 residues. The trim removed 4 bases at V and 6 bases at J, leaving 6 bases unmatched. This CDR3 reads CASSSWDRGSEQYF. CDR3 nucleotides: TGTGCCAGCAGCTCGTGGGACAGGGGATCCGAGCAGTACTTC.

The chain couples TRBV5-1 to TRBJ1-6; D unresolved. V lost 2 bases and J lost 0, with 6 bases in between. Germline loops: CDR1 SGHRS, CDR2 YFSETQ. The CDR3 extends over 15 amino acids. Here the CDR3 reads CASSLDTSYNSPLHF. Written as DNA, the CDR3 is TGCGCCAGCAGCTTAGACACCTCCTATAATTCACCCCTCCACTTT.

This clone was observed a handful of times. This chain links TRBV15 with TRBJ1-5, with D uncertain. Germline assignment: CDR1 LNHNV and CDR2 YYDKDF (reference sequence). The CDR3 loop spans 17 amino acids. V gave up 1 base and J gave up 1 base, with 14 bases separating them. The CDR3 sequence is CATSRGWEGRSNQPQHF. The CDR3 DNA reads as TGTGCCACCAGCAGAGGGTGGGAGGGCCGAAGCAATCAGCCCCAGCATTTT.

The CDR3 DNA reads TGTGCCAGCAGTGAAAATACTTACTACGAGCAGTACTTC. Translated, it gives CASSENTYYEQYF. The chain is built from TRBV2 and TRBJ2-7; no clear D. CDR1 is SNHLY, CDR2 FYNNEI, per germline. This CDR3 spans 13 amino acids. The ends were cut back, 2 bases at V and 3 bases at J, with 8 bases in the middle.

The rearrangement uses TRBV10-1 and TRBJ1-5; unclear D gene. V lost 2 bases and J 9 bases, leaving 5 bases between the germline ends. CDR3 size: 11 residues. Germline CDR1 WNHNN, CDR2 SYGVQD (reference sequence). The CDR3 spells CASSEAGPQHF. CDR3 nucleotide sequence: TGCGCCAGCAGTGAGGCCGGGCCCCAGCATTTT.

The CDR3 DNA is TGTGCCAGCAGTTACGGTAGCGAAGGATACTACGAGCAGTACTTC. Translation gives CASSYGSEGYYEQYF. This sequence joins TRBV6-5 and TRBJ2-7; maybe TRBD2 (5 bases). The CDR3 spans 15 residues. Deletions cut 2 bases from V and 3 bases from J, with 14 bases between. The germline gives CDR1 MNHEY, CDR2 SVGAGI.

This clone showed up just a few times. This chain links TRBV19 with TRBJ1-6; D unresolved. The germline CDR1 and CDR2 sequences are LNHDA and SQIVND (reference sequence). CDR3 length: 15 residues. V was pared by 3 bases and J by 5 bases, with 11 bases between. Here the CDR3 reads CASSIGPTNNSPLHF. The CDR3 coding sequence is TGTGCCAGTAGTATCGGACCGACTAATAATTCACCCCTCCACTTT.

This sequence joins TRBV5-1 and TRBJ1-2; a weak D match, TRBD1 (6 bases). The CDR3 is 13 residues long. Germline V gene data show CDR1 as SGHRS and CDR2 as YFSETQ. Deletions cut 7 bases from V and 7 bases from J, with 17 bases between. DNA of the CDR3: TGCGCCAGCTCTTTAGGGGGGGCGATTGGCTACACCTTC. Protein: CASSLGGAIGYTF.

V gene TRBV30 combines with J gene TRBJ1-5; TRBD1 aligns across 8 bases. Losses at the gene ends were 2 bases for V and 7 bases for J; bases not matched to a gene: 13. The CDR3 extends over 16 amino acids. Germline lookup yields CDR1 GTSNPN and CDR2 SVGIG (reference sequence). In nucleotides, the CDR3 is TGTGCCTGGAGTCCTCTAGGGGGAAACAGGGGGCAGCCCCAGCATTTT. Translated: CAWSPLGGNRGQPQHF. Full variable domain (missing parts from reference TRBV30 and TRBJ1-5): SQTIHQWPATLVQPVGSPLSLECTVEGTSNPNLYWYRQAAGRGLQLLFYSVGIGQISSEVPQNLSASRPQDRQFILSSKKLLLSDSGFYLCAWSPLGGNRGQPQHFGDGTRLSIL.

The gene calls are TRBV5-6 and TRBJ2-3, with 9 nucleotides matching TRBD2. The CDR3 extends over 15 amino acids. Germline V CDR1 and CDR2: SGHDT, YYEEEE. With 3 bases clipped from V and 10 bases from J, the junction kept 12 bases outside the gene matches. Written as DNA, the CDR3 is TGTGCCAGCAGCTCCGTAGCGGGGGAGGAACTCGCGCAGTATTTT. This encodes CASSSVAGEELAQYF.

The chain is built from TRBV10-3 and TRBJ1-1; D is possibly TRBD1 (6 bases). This CDR3 region has 20 residues. Trimming left V 0 bases short and J 0 bases short, with 23 bases between. CDR1 is ENHRY, CDR2 SYGVKD, per germline. The CDR3 DNA follows: TGTGCCATCAGTGAGTCGTGGCGTTCGACAGGCCGGGGTATGAACACTGAAGCTTTCTTT. Its translation is CAISESWRSTGRGMNTEAFF.

The chain joins TRBV29-1 to TRBJ2-3; 9 bases match TRBD2. The germline CDR1 and CDR2 sequences are SQVTM and ANQGSEA. The CDR3 covers 15 residues. The V and J ends lost 4 bases and 3 bases, in that order; junction bases with no gene match: 8. CDR3 sequence: CSVVASGALTDTQYF. The CDR3 DNA reads TGCAGCGTTGTAGCTAGCGGGGCCCTTACAGATACGCAGTATTTT.

This clone was recorded once. The chain has TRBV9 and TRBJ2-3; TRBD2 is a possible D gene (6 bases). CDR1 is SGDLS and CDR2 is YYNGEE in the germline V gene. The ends were cut back, 1 base at V and 2 bases at J, with 11 bases in the middle. The length of the CDR3 is 15 residues. In DNA, the CDR3 is TGTGCCAGCAGCGTATTAACGGGAGTCACAGATACGCAGTATTTT. The encoded protein is CASSVLTGVTDTQYF.

The V gene is TRBV10-2, the J gene TRBJ2-7, with 11 bases fitting TRBD1. Trimming took 9 bases from V and 2 from J; bases not matched to a gene: 9. The CDR3 loop spans 15 amino acids. The V gene's germline CDR1 is WSHSY and CDR2 SAAADI. CDR3 amino acids: CASHDLGQGAYEQYF. Here the CDR3 DNA reads TGCGCCAGTCACGACCTGGGACAGGGGGCCTACGAGCAGTACTTC.

A remark on this clone: The same CDR3 also results from other DNA sequences found in this sample. This chain connects TRBV15 to TRBJ2-7, with 7 bases aligning to TRBD2. This CDR3 comprises 14 residues. V shed 3 bases and J 0 bases; nucleotides not matched to a gene: 2. Per germline, CDR1 LNHNV and CDR2 YYDKDF (reference sequence). The CDR3 DNA reads as TGTGCCACCAGCAGGGGGGGGGACTCCTACGAGCAGTACTTC. Translated: CATSRGGDSYEQYF.

CDR3 region: CASSANFGTGTSGANVLTF. DNA of the CDR3: TGTGCCAGCAGTGCCAACTTCGGGACAGGGACCTCTGGGGCCAACGTCCTGACTTTC. V gene TRBV2 combines with J gene TRBJ2-6, with 9 bases fitting TRBD1. The J segment lost 0 bases and the V segment lost 4 bases, leaving 10 bases of the junction unmatched. Germline CDR1 is SNHLY and CDR2 is FYNNEI. The CDR3 runs 19 residues.

This clone has at least ten counts. The chain combines TRBV27 with TRBJ1-6; 9 bases map to TRBD1. The V gene's germline CDR1 is MNHEY and CDR2 SMNVEV (reference sequence). V was pared by 8 bases and J by 9 bases, with 5 bases of the junction left unmatched. This CDR3 comprises 13 residues. This CDR3 reads CASADRGLSPLHF. The DNA for the CDR3 is TGTGCCAGCGCGGACAGGGGCCTTTCACCCCTCCACTTT.

The V and J genes are TRBV29-1 and TRBJ1-2; TRBD1 matches 7 bases. The CDR3 contains 13 residues. Looked up from germline, CDR1 is SQVTM and CDR2 is ANQGSEA. V shed 1 base, J shed 8 bases, and the junction held 7 bases outside the gene matches. The CDR3: CSVEGIGTEGYTF. In DNA form, the CDR3 reads TGCAGCGTTGAAGGTATAGGGACAGAAGGCTACACCTTC.

The rearrangement joins TRBV5-1 to TRBJ2-3; 11 positions match TRBD2. In germline, CDR1 is SGHRS, CDR2 YFSETQ. This CDR3 is 15 amino acids long. J lost 4 bases, V lost 5 bases, and 6 bases had no gene match. The CDR3 reads CASSSSGGSADTQYF. The CDR3 DNA sequence: TGCGCCAGCAGTTCTAGCGGGGGGTCCGCAGATACGCAGTATTTT. The entire variable domain, with the rest obtained from reference TRBV5-1 and TRBJ2-3, is as follows: KAGVTQTPRYLIKTRGQQVTLSCSPISGHRSVSWYQQTPGQGLQFLFEYFSETQRNKGNFPGRFSGRQFSNSRSEMNVSTLELGDSALYLCASSSSGGSADTQYFGPGTRLTVL.

V is TRBV29-1 and J is TRBJ2-5; 9 nucleotides align to TRBD1. V shed 6 bases and J 4 bases; nucleotides not matched to a gene: 6. This CDR3 is 13 amino acids long. Germline CDR1 SQVTM, CDR2 ANQGSEA. DNA of the CDR3: TGCAGCGTCTCCCTGGGACAGGGAGAGACCCAGTACTTC. The encoded protein is CSVSLGQGETQYF. The variable domain in full, completed from reference TRBV29-1 and TRBJ2-5, reads SAVISQKPSRDICQRGTSLTIQCQVDSQVTMMFWYRQQPGQSLTLIATANQGSEATYESGFVIDKFPISRPNLTFSTLTVSNMSPEDSSIYLCSVSLGQGETQYFGPGTRLLVL.